Detailed here is one T cell receptor (beta chain). This clonotype was found a few times. Its target antigen remains unknown. The sample holds no much larger clone one base away, and base qualities are not on file. The CDR3, from cysteine to phenylalanine, totals 13 residues. Solely the CDR3 DNA is kept, with 39 bases framed from the first base. Per the germline V gene, SGHAT is the CDR1 and FQNNGV is the CDR2. Trimming removed 6 bases from V and 15 bases from J; the gene matches leave 13 bases unexplained. This entry belongs to a study of tumor-infiltrating lymphocytes in primary liver carcinoma (TCRdb year 2017). Broadly, across the study: Between November 2015 and 2016, 4 to 6 patients in China with histopathologically diagnosed primary liver carcinoma had surgical resection. Hepatocellular carcinoma (four) or combined HCC and intrahepatic cholangiocarcinoma (one) was present in the five patients, who were three men and two women aged 30 to 69 years. The five patients had tumors of stage T1-T3 N0M0, with maximum diameters ranging from 4.2 to 10 cm. Each sample produced roughly 3.5 to 8 million productive TCRbeta reads, and read depth showed no significant difference between tissue types. The study combined TCRbeta repertoire sequencing, expression microarrays and whole-exome sequencing across five regions of each liver tumor, with adjacent normal tissue and blood. A total of 35 or so specimens from 5 patients, comprising approximately 25 tumor regions, 5 adjacent noncancerous liver tissues and 5 peripheral blood samples, were covered by TCRbeta repertoire sequencing. Technical replicate repertoires showed high reproducibility, with mean shared-clone rates around 0.9 and correlation coefficients above 0.95.

TCRbeta-specific cDNA was reverse-transcribed from approximately 460 ng total RNA using a constant-region primer and ProtoScript II reverse transcriptase. Three nested multiplex PCR rounds, following a slightly modified ARM-PCR procedure, were used to build the TCRbeta libraries. Each of the first two PCR rounds ran for around 10 cycles using multiplex TRBV1-TRBV30 forward primers together with a Cbeta reverse primer. Sample barcodes and Illumina adapters were added in a final 25-cycle PCR with Deep VentR polymerase. Before sequencing, amplicons between 200 and 500 bp were purified from gel using a QIAquick gel extraction kit. An Illumina HiSeq 2500 was used to sequence the TCRbeta amplicons with 250-bp paired-end reads. As for the original processing: Reads were quality-trimmed with Trimmomatic v0.33, and paired reads were merged with FLASH v1.2.11 to recover full CDR3 sequences. MiGEC v1.2.1b assigned V, D and J germline segments to the rearranged TCRbeta sequences. Clonotype statistics and Shannon-Wiener diversity indices were calculated with VDJtools v1.0.0. To cut down on sampling bias, every analysis after diversity analysis relied on just the 250 most abundant clonotypes from each sample. TCRdb passed the public sequencing reads through fastp at Q25 and MiXCR, retaining productive beta sequences. Each CDR3 protein appears once, grouped with its most common genes and DNA. Here the V and J calls rest on TCRdb's processing, not on the authors' analysis. Recorded for this sample are 330,000 or so distinct CDR3 sequences; almost 65% of them occurred a single time. The ten biggest clones cover about 6% of the sample.

Paper-wide results and their limitations: Repertoire overlap was found to be higher between tumor regions (mean roughly 35%) than between tumor-adjacent (approximately 17%) or tumor-blood (about 15%) pairs, consistent with antigen-driven expansion. The top 250 clones made up a significantly larger repertoire fraction in tumors than in blood (p = 0.039). The study included only 4 to 6 patients, and the authors note findings should be validated in a larger study. Because the samples were bulk and unsorted, CD4+ and CD8+ T cell repertoires could not be compared. Because only the TCR beta chain was sequenced and unpaired alpha chains were not captured, true repertoire diversity is likely underestimated.

RNA from unsorted whole blood was extracted with TRIzol reagent, and germline DNA was obtained with the DNeasy Blood & Tissue kit. At the time of sampling, the patients had chronic HBV infection and had not received any treatment. Before surgery, roughly 4 milliliters of peripheral blood were drawn into K2EDTA tubes. The receptor comes from a man between 35 and 55 years old with primary liver carcinoma and hepatitis B virus infection. Sequenced: peripheral blood. Recombination linked TRBV11-2 to TRBJ2-1; the junction holds 8 bases that match TRBD2. The CDR3 region has the sequence CASSSGLVGSPFF. The DNA sequence is as follows: TGTGCCAGCAGTTCGGGACTAGTGGGATCGCCGTTCTTC.